This TCR beta chain was identified during a study of T-cell memory formation after mild COVID-19. Germline V CDR1 and CDR2: SGHVS, FQNEAQ. This CDR3 spans 14 amino acids. Trimming stripped 2 bases from V and 1 base from J, with 7 bases between. On this clonotype itself: A read error is possible here, since a much larger clone lies one base away.

Each CDR3 protein gets one entry after TCRdb re-called the 5' RACE reads with MiXCR. The data contain under 550,000 distinct CDR3 sequences, around 17% of them seen just once; the ten biggest clones take up 20% to 25%. The material sequenced was PBMCs or a T cell subset sorted from them (not recorded which). This receptor was taken from a man between 18 and 35 years old who had mild COVID-19 (a few samples of this study predate the infection). Cell type and time point are not known. V usage is TRBV7-8 and J usage is TRBJ2-3; no clear D. This chain's CDR3 is CASSLQHGTDTQYF. The DNA for the CDR3 is TGTGCCAGCAGCTTACAGCATGGCACAGATACGCAGTATTTT.